The clone carrying this T cell receptor (beta chain) was observed at least ten times. Its antigen is as yet unknown. For repertoire sequencing, the TCR beta CDR3 regions were amplified from RNA transcripts. First-round RT-PCR used HTBI primers; second-round multiplex PCR followed. TCRdb independently ran MiXCR on the multiplex PCR reads; one entry per CDR3 protein. Among over 450,000 distinct CDR3 sequences listed, about an eighth were seen once. This entry comes from a study of Graves' ophthalmopathy and Graves' hyperthyroidism. Points from the study as a whole: Ophthalmopathy cases were distinguished from stable hyperthyroidism by a 13-signature model, reaching just over 85% sensitivity and around 80% specificity.

Moderate-to-severe activity, CAS ≥3, NOSPECS ≥4 and duration under 3 months were recorded for donors with ophthalmopathy. Pregnant or lactating patients and those with other autoimmune diseases or uncontrolled infections were excluded. Out of about 9.3 ml of fresh peripheral blood, PBMCs were obtained. V was cut by 3 bases and J by 0 bases, with 15 bases left in between. Germline assignment: CDR1 GTSNPN and CDR2 SVGIG (reference sequence). The CDR3 totals 16 residues. The sample consisted of blood. The sequence was obtained from a woman aged 30 to 39 with Graves' ophthalmopathy. This chain joins TRBV30 and TRBJ1-3; D may be TRBD1 (5 bases). CDR3 residues: CAWSRGTSSSGNTIYF. CDR3 DNA: TGTGCCTGGAGCAGAGGGACCTCGAGCTCTGGAAACACCATATATTTT.